What follows describes a single T cell receptor (beta chain). The antigen is not known. Original analysis: With immunoSEQ giving junction-only sequences and no quality scores, filtering differed. The data were produced by immunoSEQ multiplex PCR, yet TCRdb's version contains in-frame clones alone and is incomplete. That table gives V, J and clone size, and the DNA gave D and trimming. The top ten clones hold roughly 0.36% of a sample with 2 million to 2.5 million clones, 93% of them seen once. The data were obtained in a study of shared clonotypes between healthy human individuals. The CDR3 extends over 14 amino acids. Trimming took 5 bases from V and 1 from J, leaving 11 bases between them. The germline V gene has CDR1 SNHLY and CDR2 FYNNEI. Notes on the study in general: An anticipated effect of sequencing depth on clonotype sharing among donors was recognized. Generally, naive subsets (rather than memory subsets) showed larger estimated richness. Non-shared clonotypes had lower generation probabilities than those shared by all four donors.

V is TRBV2 and J is TRBJ1-1, with a weak D call TRBD1 (6 bases). The source of this sequence is a man aged 18 to 30 in good health. Some clones in this sample may be carry-over from other donors' samples. What was sequenced was naive CD4+ T cells from PBMCs. Subset described: CD45RA+ positively selected. CDR3 nucleotide sequence: TGTGCCAGCAGTTCCGACAGGTGGAACACTGAAGCTTTCTTT. It codes for CASSSDRWNTEAFF. Full variable domain (rest looked up from reference TRBV2 and TRBJ1-1): EPEVTQTPSHQVTQMGQEVILRCVPISNHLYFYWYRQILGQKVEFLVSFYNNEISEKSEIFDDQFSVERPDGSNFTLKIRSTKLEDSAMYFCASSSDRWNTEAFFGQGTRLTVV.